This T cell receptor beta chain was recorded in a study of cytomegalovirus exposure and HLA in healthy donors. Whole-study results and caveats: Certain sequence variants were highly shared and formed a cluster, and this cluster was likely a sequencing artifact. Later analysis suggested links between common viral pathogens and several top significant clusters. Later analysis revealed greater clonal expansion in HLA-associated TCR beta chains than in equally common others. Investigators reported 150 to 200 TCR beta chains as tied to cytomegalovirus.

Comment on this clone: As yet, its antigen is unknown.

The PCR employed 60 Vbeta primers together with 13 Jbeta primers. Assay: immunoSEQ multiplex PCR; the TCRdb copy retains only in-frame clones and omits some. The repertoire holds about 93,000 clones, with approximately 80% as singletons. The specimen was PBMCs. The TCR was taken from a woman between 35 and 50 years old in good health and CMV-seronegative.

The CDR3 DNA follows: TGTGCCAGCTTGCGGGGAATGGGTTCACCCCTCCACTTT. Translating it yields CASLRGMGSPLHF. The V and J genes are TRBV28 and TRBJ1-6; D unclear. CDR1 MDHEN and CDR2 SYDVKM come from the germline V gene. The V gene lost 8 bases and the J gene lost 9 bases, with 14 bases spanning the gap. The CDR3 has 13 amino acids.